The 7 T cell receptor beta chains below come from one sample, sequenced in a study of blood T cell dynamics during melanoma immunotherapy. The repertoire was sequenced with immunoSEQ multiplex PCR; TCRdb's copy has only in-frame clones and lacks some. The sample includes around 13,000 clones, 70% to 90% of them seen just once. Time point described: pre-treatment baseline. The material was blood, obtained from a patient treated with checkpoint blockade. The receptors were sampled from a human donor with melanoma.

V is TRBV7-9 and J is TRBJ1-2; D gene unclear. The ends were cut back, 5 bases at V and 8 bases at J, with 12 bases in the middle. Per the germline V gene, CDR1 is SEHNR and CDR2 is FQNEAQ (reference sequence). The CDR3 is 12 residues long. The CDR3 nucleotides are TGTGCCAGCAGCCCCCCCACGCTCGGCTACACCTTC. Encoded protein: CASSPPTLGYTF.

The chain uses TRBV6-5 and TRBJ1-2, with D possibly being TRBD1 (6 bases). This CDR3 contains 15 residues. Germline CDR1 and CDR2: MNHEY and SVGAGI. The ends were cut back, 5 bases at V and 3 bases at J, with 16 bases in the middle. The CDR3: CASSGRAAGDYGYTF. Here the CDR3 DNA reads TGTGCCAGCAGTGGGCGGGCAGCAGGGGACTATGGCTACACCTTC.

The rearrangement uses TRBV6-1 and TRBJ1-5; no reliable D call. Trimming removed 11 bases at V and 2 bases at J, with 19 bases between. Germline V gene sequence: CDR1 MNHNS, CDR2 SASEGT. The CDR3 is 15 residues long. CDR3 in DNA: TGTGCCTCAAGCCGGAGTTTAGTGGGCAATCAGCCCCAGCATTTT. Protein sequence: CASSRSLVGNQPQHF.

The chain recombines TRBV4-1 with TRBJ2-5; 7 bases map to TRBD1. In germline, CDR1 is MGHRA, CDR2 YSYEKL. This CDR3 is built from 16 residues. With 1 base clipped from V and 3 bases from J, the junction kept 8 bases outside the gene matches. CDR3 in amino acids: CASSQGIMGQKETQYF. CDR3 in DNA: TGCGCCAGCAGCCAAGGTATCATGGGACAGAAAGAGACCCAGTACTTC.

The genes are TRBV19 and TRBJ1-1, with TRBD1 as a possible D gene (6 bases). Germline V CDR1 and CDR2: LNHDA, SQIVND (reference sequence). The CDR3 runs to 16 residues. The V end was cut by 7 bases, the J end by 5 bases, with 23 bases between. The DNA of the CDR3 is TGTGCCAGTATTCCCTCGACTAAGCGACAGGCGACTGAAGCTTTCTTT. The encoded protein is CASIPSTKRQATEAFF.

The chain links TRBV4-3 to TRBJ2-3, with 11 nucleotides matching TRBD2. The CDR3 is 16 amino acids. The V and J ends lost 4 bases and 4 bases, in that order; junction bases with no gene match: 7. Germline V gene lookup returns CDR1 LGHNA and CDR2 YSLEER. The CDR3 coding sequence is TGCGCCAGCAGCCGCAATAGCGGGGGGGCGTCAGATACGCAGTATTTT. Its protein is CASSRNSGGASDTQYF.

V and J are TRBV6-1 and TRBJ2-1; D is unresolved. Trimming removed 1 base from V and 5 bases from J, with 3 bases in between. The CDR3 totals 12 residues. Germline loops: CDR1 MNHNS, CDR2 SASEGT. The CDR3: CASSEVHNEQFF. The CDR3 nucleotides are TGTGCCAGCAGTGAAGTCCACAATGAGCAGTTCTTC.